This T cell receptor beta chain is from a study of cytotoxic CD8 clonotypes in ibrutinib-treated CLL. Looking at the study overall: Sequencing produced an average of around 260,000 productive templates and approximately 90,000 productive rearrangements per sample.

This clone was detected only a few times. Its antigen remains unknown. Here immunoSEQ multiplex PCR was the method, and the copy in TCRdb shows in-frame clones only, minus some. The sample includes some 140,000 clones, approximately 89% of them seen just once. Study-level points and caveats: Clonality went up at the time of ibrutinib response, stayed stable in sustained remission, and later dropped back toward its baseline level at progression. Clonality (at baseline) was higher than in age-matched healthy donors and tracked circulating CD8+ T-cell counts. There were few public clonotypes, and on treatment they contracted or stayed stable.

This CDR3 contains 17 residues. V lost 3 bases and J 1 base, leaving 16 bases between the germline ends. Germline V gene data show CDR1 as SEHNR and CDR2 as FQNEAQ (reference sequence). This receptor was taken from a human donor with chronic lymphocytic leukemia. The chain has TRBV7-9 and TRBJ2-1, with a possible D match to TRBD2 (6 bases). The source material was PBMCs, sampled after 12 months of ibrutinib treatment. The CDR3 nucleotides are TGTGCCAGCAGCTTCGGGACTGACACGAATTCCTACAATGAGCAGTTCTTC. This gives the protein CASSFGTDTNSYNEQFF.